The clone carrying this T cell receptor (beta chain) was seen once. The data stem from a study of blood T cell repertoires in COVID-19. Study details: Donors in the United States, Italy and Spain gave samples during acute or convalescent COVID-19. Nucleic acid was either cDNA or gDNA, and it came from T cells, B-cell-depleted T cells, or PBMCs.

CDR1 and CDR2 (germline): SGHDN, FVKESK. The junction had 8 bases not matched to a gene; V was cut back by 4 bases and J by 8 bases. The CDR3 runs 15 residues. Methods used by the authors: Amplification from reference gene primers served as the basis for estimated nucleated cell counts. Assay: immunoSEQ multiplex PCR; the TCRdb copy retains only in-frame clones and omits some. V, J and clone size reflect that table, while D and trimming were determined from the DNA. The sample yields tens of thousands of clones, around 80% seen once. The rearrangement uses TRBV14 and TRBJ1-4, with 9 bases aligning to TRBD1. The clonotype was recovered from an elderly man with active or convalescent COVID-19. The sample was peripheral blood. As DNA, the CDR3 is TGTGCCAGCAGCCTCCCCACAGGGGGCGTCGAAAAACTGTTTTTT. This codes for CASSLPTGGVEKLFF.